The clone carrying this T cell receptor beta chain was recorded a few times. Its specificity is unknown. This sample was taken from a study of identical twins. Broader study findings: Models underpredicted monozygotic twin sharing of out-of-frame TCR alpha. A lower insertion count was a feature of abundant cord blood beta clonotypes, with no such feature in memory repertoires. Some out-of-frame alpha sequences were shared by twins, and these showed excess low generation probability.

Trimming pared 6 bases from V and 0 bases from J, leaving 16 bases between. Germline V gene sequence: CDR1 MDHEN, CDR2 SYDVKM. The CDR3 spans 16 residues. Template switching created a universal primer site, and the cDNA included unique molecular identifiers. Using its own MiXCR run on the 5' RACE reads, TCRdb lists one record per CDR3 protein. This table holds hundreds of thousands of distinct CDR3 sequences, about 12% found once. Another study also made use of these data, one on yellow fever vaccine responses in identical twins.

The sample consisted of CD8+ T cells sorted from blood. The chain joins TRBV28 to TRBJ2-3, with no clear D. The receptor's source is a woman between 18 and 29 years old in good health. CDR3 protein: CASSYLPQASTDTQYF. The DNA of the CDR3 is TGTGCCAGCAGCTATCTACCGCAGGCTAGCACAGATACGCAGTATTTT.